This entry describes one T cell receptor beta chain. Its antigen is as yet unknown. This entry comes from a study of T cell repertoires in cytomegalovirus infection. Study summary: CMV infection and matching HLA type were both indicated by public TCR beta signatures.

Study-level findings and limits: Across the ex vivo response, the dominant clonotypes were HLA-C-restricted CMV-specific TCR beta clonotypes.

CDR1 is KGHSH and CDR2 is LQKENI in the germline V gene. This CDR3 region has 13 residues. V lost 5 bases, J lost 5 bases, and 6 bases stayed unmatched. TCRdb called the reads again in MiXCR, with one record for every CDR3 protein. The sample contains about 330,000 distinct CDR3 sequences, about 35% of which appear only once. The receptor was derived from a human donor in good health (CMV status not recorded). Some clones in this sample may be carry-over from other donors' samples. Sample: cultured PBMCs, taken from culture after CMV antigen stimulation. The chain joins TRBV18 to TRBJ2-7, with TRBD2 matching over 7 bases. CDR3 residues: CASSFGGIDEQYF. The CDR3 region has the DNA TGTGCCAGCTCATTCGGGGGGATAGACGAGCAGTACTTC.